The 5 T cell receptor beta chains in this list originate from one sample, sequenced in a study of T-cell reconstitution after alpha-beta-depleted transplantation in children. As it was prepared, the TCRbeta library received unique molecular identifiers. TCRdb fed the PCR reads into MiXCR, producing one record per CDR3 protein. Here the sample spans just under 150,000 distinct CDR3 sequences, roughly 8.8% being singletons. The source was PBMCs, mostly from graft donor cells, collected 180 days after TCRalphabeta/CD19-depleted stem cell transplant. Source of these receptors: a female patient between 2 and 15 years old who had a stem cell transplant for congenital amegakaryocytic thrombocytopenia, so the T cells may come from the graft donor.

This clonotype has at least ten counts. The V gene is TRBV29-1, the J gene TRBJ2-1; TRBD2 matches at 12 bases. This CDR3 spans 14 amino acids. The germline CDR1 and CDR2 sequences are SQVTM and ANQGSEA. V shed 7 bases, J shed 7 bases, and the junction held 8 bases outside the gene matches. In DNA, the CDR3 is TGCAGCGGAGAACTAGCGGGGGGTATTAATGAGCAGTTCTTC. Its protein is CSGELAGGINEQFF.

The chain is built from TRBV27 and TRBJ2-7; perhaps TRBD1 as D (5 bases). The germline V gene encodes CDR1 MNHEY and CDR2 SMNVEV (reference sequence). This CDR3 has 14 amino acids. Trimming left V 5 bases short and J 2 bases short, with 13 bases between. Written as DNA, the CDR3 is TGTGCCAGCAGTCCCGGAGACAGACCCTACGAGCAGTACTTC. Amino acid sequence: CASSPGDRPYEQYF.

DNA for the CDR3: TGTGCCAGCAGCTTCGGGACCGCCTACTACAATGAGCAGTTCTTC. This sequence encodes CASSFGTAYYNEQFF. The chain employs TRBV7-8 and TRBJ2-1; D possibly uses TRBD1 or TRBD2 (5 bases each). The CDR3 consists of 15 residues. CDR1 is SGHVS, CDR2 FQNEAQ, per germline. The V end was cut by 3 bases, the J end by 3 bases, with 12 bases between. The full variable domain, in which reference TRBV7-8 and TRBJ2-1 provide the parts outside the CDR3, is GAGVSQSPRYKVAKRGQDVALRCDPISGHVSLFWYQQALGQGPEFLTYFQNEAQLDKSGLPSDRFFAERPEGSVSTLKIQRTQQEDSAVYLCASSFGTAYYNEQFFGPGTRLTVL.

There are a few counts of this clonotype. The CDR3 DNA follows: TGTGCCAGCAGCGCCTTTCCTATCTCCTACGAGCAGTACTTC. Its protein is CASSAFPISYEQYF. V is TRBV7-9 and J is TRBJ2-7; D unresolved. The V and J ends lost 5 bases and 0 bases respectively, with 11 bases between them. This CDR3 has 14 amino acids. CDR1 SEHNR and CDR2 FQNEAQ come from the germline V gene (reference sequence).

The chain couples TRBV2 to TRBJ2-4; D is possibly TRBD1 (6 bases). Per germline, CDR1 SNHLY and CDR2 FYNNEI. The length of the CDR3 is 14 residues. The V end lost 6 bases, the J end lost 0 bases, and 9 bases lay between the germline ends. The CDR3 spells CASSGTLAKNIQYF. DNA for the CDR3: TGTGCCAGCAGCGGGACATTAGCCAAAAACATTCAGTACTTC.